A single T cell receptor (beta chain) is shown here with its context. The sample comes from a study of OX40 agonist ivuxolimab in advanced cancers. The table came from immunoSEQ multiplex PCR; TCRdb's copy has only in-frame clones and leaves some out. The sample yields roughly 99,000 clones, less than 95% seen once. CDR1 is SGHRS and CDR2 is YFSETQ in the germline V gene. V was trimmed by 5 bases and J by 0 bases, leaving 14 bases between them. The CDR3 totals 15 residues. The V call is TRBV5-1, the J call TRBJ1-1, with D perhaps matching TRBD1 (5 bases). The starting material was CD4+ or CD8+ T cells sorted from blood, obtained in a trial of the OX40 agonist ivuxolimab. The clonotype comes from an adult with an advanced solid tumor such as melanoma, head and neck, liver or kidney cancer. The CDR3 is CASRPQTVMNTEAFF. The CDR3 DNA sequence: TGCGCCAGCAGACCCCAGACAGTGATGAACACTGAAGCTTTCTTT.